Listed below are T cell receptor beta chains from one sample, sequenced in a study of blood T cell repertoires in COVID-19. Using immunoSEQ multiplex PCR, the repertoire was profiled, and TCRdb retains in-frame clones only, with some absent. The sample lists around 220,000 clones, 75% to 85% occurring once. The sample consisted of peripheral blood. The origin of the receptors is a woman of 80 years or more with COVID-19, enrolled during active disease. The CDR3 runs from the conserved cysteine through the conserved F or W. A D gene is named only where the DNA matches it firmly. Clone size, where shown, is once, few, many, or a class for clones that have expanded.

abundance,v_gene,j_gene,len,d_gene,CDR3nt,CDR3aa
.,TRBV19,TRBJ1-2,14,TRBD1,TGTGCCAGTAGGAGGACAGGGGAAAACTATGGCTACACCTTC,CASRRTGENYGYTF
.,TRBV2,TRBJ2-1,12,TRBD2,TGTGCCAGCCTCCTAGCGGGAATTGAGCAGTTCTTC,CASLLAGIEQFF
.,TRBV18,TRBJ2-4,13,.,TGTGCCAGCTCCTACGGCACGGGGGACATTCAGTACTTC,CASSYGTGDIQYF
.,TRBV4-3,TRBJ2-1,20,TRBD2,TGCGCCAGCAGCCGAGGGACCGGGACTAGCGGGAGGTTGGTCTACAATGAGCAGTTCTTC,CASSRGTGTSGRLVYNEQFF
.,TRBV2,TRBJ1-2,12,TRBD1,TGTGCCAGCAGCTTGACAGGGGAGGGCTACACCTTC,CASSLTGEGYTF
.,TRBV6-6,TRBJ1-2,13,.,TGTGCCAGCAGTGCGGGAGGGGACTATGGCTACACCTTC,CASSAGGDYGYTF
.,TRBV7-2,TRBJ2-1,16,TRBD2,TGTGCCAGCAGCGCATGGGGGACTAGCGGGACGGATGAGCAGTTCTTC,CASSAWGTSGTDEQFF
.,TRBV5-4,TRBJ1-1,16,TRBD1,TGTGCCAGCAGCTTGAGGGGGCGTACCCTCAGCACTGAAGCTTTCTTT,CASSLRGRTLSTEAFF
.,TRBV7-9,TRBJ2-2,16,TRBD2,TGTGCCAGCTCCTCCCGGGGACTAGCGAGGACCGGGGAGCTGTTTTTT,CASSSRGLARTGELFF
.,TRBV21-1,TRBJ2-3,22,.,TGTGCCAGCACCTTAGTTAACCCCCCGCCCACAGGGGAAAGGGCTGGCACAGATACGCAGTATTTT,CASTLVNPPPTGERAGTDTQYF
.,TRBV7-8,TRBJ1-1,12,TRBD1,TGTGCCAGCGGCAGGGGGCGGACTGAAGCTTTCTTT,CASGRGRTEAFF
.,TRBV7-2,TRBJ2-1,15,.,TGTGCCAGCAGCACTTACACTACTGTAGGAAATGAGCAGTTCTTC,CASSTYTTVGNEQFF
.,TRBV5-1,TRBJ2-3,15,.,TGCGCCAGCAGCGCCGGACAGTCGAGCACAGATACGCAGTATTTT,CASSAGQSSTDTQYF
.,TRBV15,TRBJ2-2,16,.,TGTGCCACCAGCAGAGAATACGCGGCTACCACCGGGGAGCTGTTTTTT,CATSREYAATTGELFF
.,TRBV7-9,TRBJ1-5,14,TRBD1,TGTGCCAGCAGCTTAGCGGGACAGGGACAGCCCCAGCATTTT,CASSLAGQGQPQHF
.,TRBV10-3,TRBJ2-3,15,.,TGTGCCATCAGTGAAATAGTAACTAGCACAGATACGCAGTATTTT,CAISEIVTSTDTQYF
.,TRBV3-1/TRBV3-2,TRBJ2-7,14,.,TGTGCCAGCAGCCAAGAAGGGACTTACTACGAGCAGTACTTC,CASSQEGTYYEQYF
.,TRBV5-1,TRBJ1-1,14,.,TGCGCCAGCAGCCTGGGGCAGGGTGGCACTGAAGCTTTCTTT,CASSLGQGGTEAFF
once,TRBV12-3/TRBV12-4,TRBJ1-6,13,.,TGTGCCAGCAAATCTGGCGGTAATTCACCCCTCCACTTT,CASKSGGNSPLHF
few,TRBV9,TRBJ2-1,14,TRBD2,TGTGCCAGCAGCGTAGCTAGCGGGGTTAATGAGCAGTTCTTC,CASSVASGVNEQFF
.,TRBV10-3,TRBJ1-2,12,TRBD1,TGTGCCATCTCCGGGACAGGGTATGGCTACACCTTC,CAISGTGYGYTF
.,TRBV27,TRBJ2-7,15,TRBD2,TGTGCCAGCAGTCGATTAGCGGGAGGGCCGGGGGAGCAGTACTTC,CASSRLAGGPGEQYF
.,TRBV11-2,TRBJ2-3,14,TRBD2,TGTGCCAGCAGCTTTAGCGGGGGGACAGATACGCAGTATTTT,CASSFSGGTDTQYF
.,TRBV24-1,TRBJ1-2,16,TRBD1,TGTGCCACCAGTGATTCGGGACAGGGTTTCGGCTATGGCTACACCTTC,CATSDSGQGFGYGYTF
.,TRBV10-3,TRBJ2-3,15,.,TGTGCCATCAGTGTGAATTCGGGAGAATCGGATACGCAGTATTTT,CAISVNSGESDTQYF
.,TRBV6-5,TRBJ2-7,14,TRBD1,TGTGCCAGCAGGGGGGGACAGGTTGTCTACGAGCAGTACTTC,CASRGGQVVYEQYF
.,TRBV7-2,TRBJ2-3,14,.,TGTGCCAGCAGCTTAATTCGGGAGATTGATACGCAGTATTTT,CASSLIREIDTQYF
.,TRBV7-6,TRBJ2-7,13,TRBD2,TGTGCCAGCAGCCCGACGCTAGCGGGAAGGACGTACTTC,CASSPTLAGRTYF
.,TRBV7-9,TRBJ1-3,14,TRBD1,TGTGCCAGCAGCCCAGGACAGGGTTCTCCACGTCACACATTT,CASSPGQGSPRHTF
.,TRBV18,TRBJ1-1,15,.,TGTGCCAGCTCACCGAAACAGGGTAAGAAGACTGAAGCTTTCTTT,CASSPKQGKKTEAFF
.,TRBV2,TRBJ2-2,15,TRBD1,TGTGCCAGCAGTGCCCTGGACAGGGGCACCGGGGAGCTGTTTTTT,CASSALDRGTGELFF
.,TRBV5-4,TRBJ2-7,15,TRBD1,TGTGCCAGCAGCTTGAACGCAGGGGGCGTAGGGGAGCAGTACTTC,CASSLNAGGVGEQYF
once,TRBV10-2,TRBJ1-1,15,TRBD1,TGCGCCAGCAGGGGGTGGGACAGGGGGAACACTGAAGCTTTCTTT,CASRGWDRGNTEAFF
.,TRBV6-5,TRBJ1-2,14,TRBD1,TGTGCCAGCAGAGTAGACAGGGGGGACTATGGCTACACCTTC,CASRVDRGDYGYTF
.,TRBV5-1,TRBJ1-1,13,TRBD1,TGCGCCAGCAGCACGGACAGGGGAGAGGTAGCTTTCTTT,CASSTDRGEVAFF
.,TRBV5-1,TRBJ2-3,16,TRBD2,TGCGCCAGCAGCTTCGAAGCGGGGATGAGGGCAGATACGCAGTATTTT,CASSFEAGMRADTQYF
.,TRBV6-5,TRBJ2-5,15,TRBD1,TGTGCCAGCAGTTATTATCAGGGGGCGCGAGAGACCCAGTACTTC,CASSYYQGARETQYF
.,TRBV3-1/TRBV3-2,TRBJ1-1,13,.,TGTGCCAGCAGCCAAGATCCCCGGGAAAAAGCTTTCTTT,CASSQDPREKAFF
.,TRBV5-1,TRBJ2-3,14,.,TGCGCCAGCAGCTTGGCCAGACTTGGCGTTACGCAGTATTTT,CASSLARLGVTQYF
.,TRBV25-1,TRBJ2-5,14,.,TGTGCCAGCAGTGAATCAGTATTCCAAGAGACCCAGTACTTC,CASSESVFQETQYF
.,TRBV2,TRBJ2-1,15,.,TGTGCCAGCAGGGCCGACGGTCTAGCAAACAATGAGCAGTTCTTC,CASRADGLANNEQFF